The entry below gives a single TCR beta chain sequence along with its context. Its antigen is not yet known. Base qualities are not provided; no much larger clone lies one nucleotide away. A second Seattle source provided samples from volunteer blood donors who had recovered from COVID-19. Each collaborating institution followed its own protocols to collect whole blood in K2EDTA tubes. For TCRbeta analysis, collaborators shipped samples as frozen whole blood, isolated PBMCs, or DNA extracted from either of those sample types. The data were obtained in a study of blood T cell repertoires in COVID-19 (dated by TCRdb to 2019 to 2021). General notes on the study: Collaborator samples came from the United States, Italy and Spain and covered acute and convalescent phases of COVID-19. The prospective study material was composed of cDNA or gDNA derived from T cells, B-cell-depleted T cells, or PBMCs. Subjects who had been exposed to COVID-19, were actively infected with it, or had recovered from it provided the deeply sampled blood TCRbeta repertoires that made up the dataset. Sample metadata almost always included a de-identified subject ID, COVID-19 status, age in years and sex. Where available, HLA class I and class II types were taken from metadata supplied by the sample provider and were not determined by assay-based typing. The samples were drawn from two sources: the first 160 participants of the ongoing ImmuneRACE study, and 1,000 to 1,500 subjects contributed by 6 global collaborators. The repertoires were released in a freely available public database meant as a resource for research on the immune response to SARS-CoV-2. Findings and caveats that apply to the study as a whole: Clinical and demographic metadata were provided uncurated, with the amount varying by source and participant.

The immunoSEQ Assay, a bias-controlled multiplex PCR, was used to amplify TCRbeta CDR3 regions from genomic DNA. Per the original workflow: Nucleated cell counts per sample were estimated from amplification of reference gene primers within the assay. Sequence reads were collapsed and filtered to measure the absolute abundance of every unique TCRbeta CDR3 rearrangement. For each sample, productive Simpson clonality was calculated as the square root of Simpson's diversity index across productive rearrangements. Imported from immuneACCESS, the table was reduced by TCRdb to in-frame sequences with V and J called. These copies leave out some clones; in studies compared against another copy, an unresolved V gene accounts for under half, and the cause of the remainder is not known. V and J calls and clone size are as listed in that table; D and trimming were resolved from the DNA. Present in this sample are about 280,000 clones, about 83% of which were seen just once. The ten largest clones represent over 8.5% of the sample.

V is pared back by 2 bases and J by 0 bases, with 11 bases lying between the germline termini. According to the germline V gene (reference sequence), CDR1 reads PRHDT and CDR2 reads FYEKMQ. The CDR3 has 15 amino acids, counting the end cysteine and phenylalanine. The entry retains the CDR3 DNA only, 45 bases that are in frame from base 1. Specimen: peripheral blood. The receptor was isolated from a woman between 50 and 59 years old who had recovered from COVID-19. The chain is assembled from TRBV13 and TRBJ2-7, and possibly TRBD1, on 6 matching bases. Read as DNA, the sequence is TGTGCCAGCAGCTTATCAGGGGCGAGCTCCTACGAGCAGTACTTC. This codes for CASSLSGASSYEQYF.